These T cell receptor beta chains were read from a single sample in a study of blood T cell repertoires in COVID-19. The table came from immunoSEQ multiplex PCR; TCRdb's copy has only in-frame clones and leaves some out. The table lists hundreds of thousands of clones, 83% of them singletons. The material sequenced was PBMCs or T cells enriched from blood (not recorded which). The receptor source for this set is a woman aged 50 to 65 who had been exposed to COVID-19. CDR3s include the opening cysteine and the closing phenylalanine or tryptophan. Each record gives: D gene, CDR3 length, J gene, V gene, CDR3 protein. D genes are given only for firm matches.

D: TRBD2; length: 15; J: TRBJ2-1; V: TRBV18; CDR3: CASSPLAGDSNEQFF
D: .; length: 12; J: TRBJ1-2; V: TRBV5-4; CDR3: CASSPYRQARTF
D: TRBD1; length: 15; J: TRBJ1-3; V: TRBV2; CDR3: CASSGGDRGENTIYF
D: .; length: 14; J: TRBJ2-2; V: TRBV27; CDR3: CASSLRDNTGELFF
D: .; length: 13; J: TRBJ1-5; V: TRBV30; CDR3: CAWSPPGVQPQHF
D: TRBD1; length: 14; J: TRBJ1-6; V: TRBV5-1; CDR3: CASSLEGTGRSLHF
D: TRBD2; length: 20; J: TRBJ2-3; V: TRBV2; CDR3: CASSDLTSGGFIRSTDTQYF
D: .; length: 11; J: TRBJ1-5; V: TRBV21-1; CDR3: CASNRVQPQHF
D: .; length: 14; J: TRBJ1-2; V: TRBV27; CDR3: CASSPGGWGYGYTF
D: TRBD2; length: 13; J: TRBJ2-7; V: TRBV27; CDR3: CASRSGLAGVSYF
D: .; length: 14; J: TRBJ1-5; V: TRBV6-5; CDR3: CASSPSGRDQPQHF
D: TRBD2; length: 15; J: TRBJ2-2; V: TRBV11-1; CDR3: CASSRRVGGNPRLFF
D: .; length: 16; J: TRBJ1-4; V: TRBV21-1; CDR3: CASSKGEVGSWEKLFF
D: .; length: 12; J: TRBJ1-1; V: TRBV12-3/TRBV12-4; CDR3: CASSLGGLQAFF
D: TRBD2; length: 17; J: TRBJ2-1; V: TRBV4-3; CDR3: CASSQDWGLAGYNEQFF
D: .; length: 12; J: TRBJ1-4; V: TRBV3-1/TRBV3-2; CDR3: CASSQDLRKLFF
D: .; length: 17; J: TRBJ2-6; V: TRBV5-1; CDR3: CASSHRTANSGANVLTF
D: .; length: 16; J: TRBJ2-3; V: TRBV28; CDR3: CASSFQPGMGTDTQYF
D: .; length: 16; J: TRBJ2-5; V: TRBV27; CDR3: CATKAPHTGGVETQYF
D: .; length: 17; J: TRBJ1-2; V: TRBV7-9; CDR3: CASSRPRDGTHFRGYTF
D: TRBD2; length: 15; J: TRBJ2-5; V: TRBV7-9; CDR3: CASSPGGGGRETQYF
D: .; length: 15; J: TRBJ1-3; V: TRBV6-4; CDR3: CASSDGGAAGNTIYF
D: TRBD2; length: 16; J: TRBJ2-2; V: TRBV11-3; CDR3: CASSLGLAGATGELFF
D: .; length: 14; J: TRBJ1-2; V: TRBV4-3; CDR3: CASSQVRWERGYTF
D: .; length: 14; J: TRBJ1-2; V: TRBV7-2; CDR3: CASFPKAGGYGYTF
D: TRBD2; length: 17; J: TRBJ2-3; V: TRBV9; CDR3: CASSRGTSGVYTDTQYF
D: .; length: 14; J: TRBJ1-3; V: TRBV30; CDR3: CAWSLDSSISTIYF
D: .; length: 13; J: TRBJ2-5; V: TRBV13; CDR3: CASSPGSQETQYF
D: TRBD1; length: 15; J: TRBJ1-3; V: TRBV6-6; CDR3: CASSPITGAGNTIYF
D: .; length: 13; J: TRBJ2-5; V: TRBV7-2; CDR3: CASSLALLETQYF
D: TRBD1; length: 14; J: TRBJ2-1; V: TRBV4-1; CDR3: CASSQATGAGEQFF
D: .; length: 13; J: TRBJ1-1; V: TRBV10-3; CDR3: CAISDNERSGAFF
D: .; length: 15; J: TRBJ2-5; V: TRBV14; CDR3: CASSQILTAQETQYF
D: .; length: 16; J: TRBJ2-7; V: TRBV7-9; CDR3: CASSPILQVVSYEQYF
D: .; length: 15; J: TRBJ1-5; V: TRBV15; CDR3: CATSMSPRANQPQHF
D: TRBD1; length: 15; J: TRBJ2-2; V: TRBV5-1; CDR3: CASRGQTMNTGELFF
D: .; length: 14; J: TRBJ1-6; V: TRBV9; CDR3: CASSVGGENSPLHF
D: .; length: 13; J: TRBJ2-7; V: TRBV12-3/TRBV12-4; CDR3: CASRLRGENEQYF
D: .; length: 16; J: TRBJ2-3; V: TRBV28; CDR3: CASSSAKRFQKNTQYF
D: .; length: 14; J: TRBJ1-2; V: TRBV7-2; CDR3: CASSPTSGAYGYTF
D: TRBD2; length: 23; J: TRBJ2-5; V: TRBV2; CDR3: CASKGGSQLQGELAGAPQGTQYF
D: .; length: 16; J: TRBJ1-3; V: TRBV19; CDR3: CASSRMGLSSGNTIYF
D: .; length: 15; J: TRBJ2-3; V: TRBV3-1/TRBV3-2; CDR3: CASSPFPAGRDTQYF
D: .; length: 16; J: TRBJ1-6; V: TRBV19; CDR3: CASSMTAGGNNSPLHF
D: .; length: 14; J: TRBJ1-4; V: TRBV15; CDR3: CATGAWGSNEKLFF
D: .; length: 14; J: TRBJ2-1; V: TRBV10-3; CDR3: CAISESSPTGEQFF
D: TRBD2; length: 16; J: TRBJ2-2; V: TRBV7-3; CDR3: CASSLTSGGAAGELFF
D: .; length: 14; J: TRBJ2-3; V: TRBV20-1; CDR3: CSASPGGKADTQYF
D: .; length: 13; J: TRBJ2-4; V: TRBV12-3/TRBV12-4; CDR3: CASSLLAKNIQYF
D: .; length: 14; J: TRBJ1-5; V: TRBV6-5; CDR3: CASSPRGGGQPQHF
D: TRBD1; length: 15; J: TRBJ2-3; V: TRBV5-4; CDR3: CASSLDRSSTDTQYF
D: .; length: 14; J: TRBJ2-5; V: TRBV30; CDR3: CAWSVGAIQETQYF
D: .; length: 13; J: TRBJ1-1; V: TRBV29-1; CDR3: CSVPGHGNTEAFF
D: TRBD1; length: 16; J: TRBJ2-2; V: TRBV28; CDR3: CASESGGQSNTGELFF
D: .; length: 15; J: TRBJ2-7; V: TRBV18; CDR3: CASSRDNGRSYEQYF
D: TRBD2; length: 16; J: TRBJ2-2; V: TRBV6-5; CDR3: CASSYLAGANTGELFF
D: .; length: 14; J: TRBJ2-7; V: TRBV2; CDR3: CASSTSQGSYEQYF
D: TRBD1; length: 14; J: TRBJ1-6; V: TRBV2; CDR3: CASSFRGANSPLHF
D: .; length: 12; J: TRBJ2-1; V: TRBV6-2/TRBV6-3; CDR3: CASSLGGTEQFF
D: .; length: 16; J: TRBJ1-2; V: TRBV19; CDR3: CASSTLRVGAFDGYTF